A single sample gave rise to the 28 T cell receptor beta chains below, sequenced in a study of Graves' ophthalmopathy and Graves' hyperthyroidism. RNA transcripts served as template for amplifying TCR beta CDR3 sequences. Amplification began with first-round RT-PCR using HTBI primers, then second-round multiplex PCR was performed. TCRdb ran MiXCR on the multiplex PCR reads and lists one entry per CDR3 protein. The table lists around 590,000 distinct CDR3 sequences, roughly 40% of them singletons, with about 4.6% in the top ten. The sample comprised peripheral blood or thyroid tissue (not recorded which). All receptors come from an adult man with Graves' hyperthyroidism.

J is TRBJ2-5 and V is TRBV7-8; D is tentatively TRBD1 or TRBD2 (5 bases each). Matching the DNA end better, TRBJ2-1 makes the J call doubtful. The CDR3 extends over 15 amino acids. Germline lookup yields CDR1 SGHVS and CDR2 FQNEAQ. The CDR3 DNA reads as TGTGCCAGCAGCTTAGGGGGACGGTATTACAATGAGCAGTTCTTC. Translating it yields CASSLGGRYYNEQFF.

V and J are TRBV20-1 and TRBJ2-2, with 11 bases aligning to TRBD2. Germline trimming cut 4 bases from V and 4 bases from J; bases unmatched to any gene: 17. CDR1 and CDR2 (germline): DFQATT, SNEGSKA (reference sequence). There are 19 residues in the CDR3. CDR3 sequence: CSAINPGLAASRGTGELFF. The CDR3 DNA reads as TGCAGTGCTATCAACCCGGGACTAGCGGCATCCCGGGGCACCGGGGAGCTGTTTTTT.

This clonotype was found many times. This chain links TRBV29-1 with TRBJ2-7, with D maybe TRBD2 (5 bases). V lost 5 bases and J 2 bases, leaving 7 bases between the germline ends. The germline gives CDR1 SQVTM, CDR2 ANQGSEA. The CDR3 sequence is 11 residues long. CDR3 in amino acids: CSVRGPYEQYF. CDR3 coding DNA: TGCAGCGTTCGGGGTCCCTACGAGCAGTACTTC.

This clonotype was picked up one time. The chain employs TRBV9 and TRBJ2-3; the match to TRBD2 covers 8 bases. CDR1 SGDLS and CDR2 YYNGEE come from the germline V gene. This CDR3 is 16 amino acids long. Unmatched junction bases numbered 6, after V lost 0 bases and J lost 3 bases. CDR3 sequence reads: CASSVGGGRSTDTQYF. Written as DNA, the CDR3 is TGTGCCAGCAGCGTAGGGGGCGGGAGGTCTACAGATACGCAGTATTTT.

This clonotype was detected ten times or more. The V and J genes are TRBV7-6 and TRBJ1-1; no firm D call. The CDR3 consists of 14 residues. V was pared by 6 bases and J by 1 base, with 12 bases between. Germline assignment: CDR1 SGHVS and CDR2 FNYEAQ. CDR3 sequence reads: CASREGRKNTEAFF. The CDR3 DNA reads TGTGCCAGCAGGGAGGGAAGGAAGAACACTGAAGCTTTCTTT.

Worth noting for this clonotype: Since no conserved phenylalanine or tryptophan closes the CDR3, a read error is the likely cause. The chain couples TRBV7-9 to TRBJ1-2, with 9 bases lining up with TRBD1. Germline-derived CDR1 and CDR2 are SEHNR and FQNEAQ (reference sequence). With 8 bases clipped from V and 4 bases from J, the junction kept 11 bases outside the gene matches. This CDR3 comprises 15 residues. The CDR3 loop reads CASLINRDRAYGYTL. CDR3 DNA sequence: TGTGCCAGCCTAATTAACCGGGACAGGGCCTATGGCTACACCCTC.

This sequence joins TRBV29-1 and TRBJ1-6, with 8 nucleotides matching TRBD1. Looked up from germline, CDR1 is SQVTM and CDR2 is ANQGSEA. The CDR3 sequence is 15 residues long. V lost 8 bases and J lost 6; bases outside the gene matches: 12. CDR3 region: CSKDRVSVLNSPLHF. Written as DNA, the CDR3 is TGCAGCAAGGACAGGGTCTCCGTCCTTAATTCACCCCTCCACTTT.

This clonotype was seen repeatedly, ten times or more. The chain is built from TRBV6-5 and TRBJ1-5, with a weak D call TRBD1 (5 bases). The CDR3 has 16 residues. CDR1 and CDR2 (germline): MNHEY, SVGAGI. The ends were cut back, 3 bases at V and 5 bases at J, with 17 bases in the middle. The CDR3 nucleotides are TGTGCCAGCAGTTATCTGATTCTGACAGAGGATCAGCCCCAGCATTTT. Protein: CASSYLILTEDQPQHF.

DNA for the CDR3: TGCGCCAGCAGCCAAGAAGAGCAGGCAACCACTGAAGCTTTCTTT. Its translation: CASSQEEQATTEAFF. The rearrangement uses TRBV4-1 and TRBJ1-1, with D unclear. The CDR3 spans 15 residues. V lost 0 bases to trimming and J lost 4 bases, with 12 bases between them. The germline CDR1 and CDR2 sequences are MGHRA and YSYEKL.

The rearrangement joins TRBV27 to TRBJ1-6, with a weak D call TRBD1 (6 bases). CDR3 length: 14 amino acids. Germline-derived CDR1 and CDR2 are MNHEY and SMNVEV (reference sequence). Trimming stripped 4 bases from V and 10 bases from J, with 14 bases between. CDR3 in amino acids: CASSSGQPWSPLHF. The CDR3 DNA sequence: TGTGCCAGCAGTTCCGGACAGCCGTGGTCACCCCTCCACTTT.

In this sample, this clonotype turned up many times. The rearrangement joins TRBV7-9 to TRBJ2-7; 11 nucleotides align to TRBD2. V lost 0 bases and J lost 2; bases outside the gene matches: 3. Germline V gives CDR1 SEHNR, CDR2 FQNEAQ (reference sequence). CDR3 length equals 16 residues. CDR3 sequence: CASSLAPGLAAYEQYF. In DNA, the CDR3 is TGTGCCAGCAGCTTAGCTCCGGGACTAGCGGCCTACGAGCAGTACTTC. Full variable domain (outside the CDR3, taken from reference TRBV7-9 and TRBJ2-7): DTGVSQNPRHKITKRGQNVTFRCDPISEHNRLYWYRQTLGQGPEFLTYFQNEAQLEKSRLLSDRFSAERPKGSFSTLEIQRTEQGDSAMYLCASSLAPGLAAYEQYFGPGTRLTVT.

The rearrangement joins TRBV24-1 to TRBJ1-1; 8 bases line up with TRBD1. Germline values: CDR1 KGHDR, CDR2 SFDVKD. Trimming cost V 3 bases and J 4 bases; bases outside gene matches: 9. This CDR3 region has 16 residues. The CDR3 sequence: CATSDVRAGGGTEAFF. CDR3 nucleotide sequence: TGTGCCACCAGTGATGTCCGGGCAGGGGGCGGCACTGAAGCTTTCTTT.

Comments on this clonotype: The junction departs from the called germline gene at one end, perhaps through a read error. This chain connects TRBV12-3 or TRBV12-4 to TRBJ1-1, with TRBD1 as a possible D gene (5 bases). This CDR3 is built from 16 residues. CDR3 sequence reads: CASSFGQGGVDTKAFF. In DNA, the CDR3 is TGTGCCAGCAGTTTCGGGCAGGGTGGTGTGGACACTAAAGCTTTCTTT.

This clonotype was seen at least ten times. This rearrangement joins TRBV15 to TRBJ2-7; a weak D match, TRBD2 (6 bases). Trimming shortened V by 5 bases and J by 1 base, and 9 bases separated the two germline ends. CDR1 and CDR2 (germline): LNHNV, YYDKDF (reference sequence). The CDR3 has 13 amino acids. The CDR3 sequence: CATSGRESYEQYF. CDR3 DNA: TGTGCCACCAGCGGGCGGGAATCCTACGAGCAGTACTTC.

The genes are TRBV29-1 and TRBJ1-4, with TRBD1 identical over 10 bases. Germline V gene data show CDR1 as SQVTM and CDR2 as ANQGSEA. The CDR3 is 13 residues long. Trimming cost V 3 bases and J 7 bases; bases outside gene matches: 2. This chain's CDR3 is CSVEGTGVEKLFF. The CDR3 DNA is TGCAGCGTTGAGGGGACAGGGGTTGAAAAACTGTTTTTT.

The chain recombines TRBV7-8 with TRBJ2-7, with TRBD1 as a possible D gene (5 bases). Between the trimmed V and J ends, which lost 0 bases and 6 bases, there was a span of 9 bases. The CDR3 totals 13 residues. Germline V gene lookup returns CDR1 SGHVS and CDR2 FQNEAQ. The CDR3 sequence is CASSLAGVSEQYF. The CDR3 DNA reads as TGTGCCAGCAGCTTAGCAGGGGTCTCCGAGCAGTACTTC.

This clonotype occurred many times. The chain uses TRBV7-9 and TRBJ2-5; D not certain. V lost 2 bases and J 5 bases, leaving 9 bases between the germline ends. CDR1 is SEHNR, CDR2 FQNEAQ, per germline (reference sequence). This CDR3 contains 13 residues. CDR3 bases: TGTGCCAGCAGCTTATATGGGGTGGAGACCCAGTACTTC. Its protein product is CASSLYGVETQYF.

This clonotype appeared many times. The chain links TRBV12-3 or TRBV12-4 to TRBJ2-6; 7 nucleotides line up with TRBD1. This CDR3 is 18 amino acids long. The trim removed 4 bases at V and 0 bases at J, leaving 9 bases unmatched. The DNA for the CDR3 is TGTGCCAGCAGTTGGGGACAGATTACTCTCTCTGGGGCCAACGTCCTGACTTTC. Encoded protein: CASSWGQITLSGANVLTF.

CDR3 sequence reads: CASSRQGGTETQYF. The CDR3 DNA reads TGTGCCAGCAGTAGACAGGGGGGGACAGAGACCCAGTACTTC. The chain recombines TRBV12-3 or TRBV12-4 with TRBJ2-5; 9 bases are a match to TRBD1. J was trimmed by 4 bases and V by 5 bases; bases with no gene match: 5. The CDR3 totals 14 residues.

This clonotype was detected many times. This chain links TRBV5-1 with TRBJ2-5, with D unclear. Germline CDR1 reads SGHRS; CDR2 reads YFSETQ. V was cut by 1 base and J by 0 bases, with 7 bases left in between. The CDR3 is 14 residues long. This CDR3 is CASSLPDDQETQYF. The DNA of the CDR3 is TGCGCCAGCAGCTTGCCAGACGACCAAGAGACCCAGTACTTC.

V and J are TRBV29-1 and TRBJ2-7, with 9 nucleotides matching TRBD1. In germline, CDR1 is SQVTM, CDR2 ANQGSEA. The CDR3 is made up of 13 amino acids. CDR3 loop: CSLWGQGAYEQYF. The CDR3 nucleotides are TGCAGTTTATGGGGACAGGGAGCCTACGAGCAGTACTTC.

A few counts support this clonotype. The chain links TRBV15 to TRBJ2-2; D might be TRBD1 or TRBD2, each matching 5 bases. This CDR3 has 16 residues. The germline V and J ends were trimmed by 2 bases and 1 base, with 11 bases remaining between them. Germline V lookup: CDR1 LNHNV, CDR2 YYDKDF (reference sequence). DNA for the CDR3: TGTGCCACCAGCAGACCCCGGGGACGGAACACCGGGGAGCTGTTTTTT. This translates into CATSRPRGRNTGELFF.

The CDR3 region is CASSQYGTGQETQYF. The CDR3, as DNA: TGCGCCAGCAGCCAATACGGGACTGGCCAAGAGACCCAGTACTTC. The chain employs TRBV5-1 and TRBJ2-5; D is possibly TRBD2 (6 bases). CDR3 length equals 15 residues. Looked up from germline, CDR1 is SGHRS and CDR2 is YFSETQ. With 4 bases removed from V and 1 base from J, the gap between germline ends came to 14 bases.

This clonotype was picked up a small number of times. The chain joins TRBV5-1 to TRBJ2-7; 8 bases agree with TRBD2. CDR1 and CDR2 (germline): SGHRS, YFSETQ. The CDR3 is 16 amino acids. The J segment lost 7 bases and the V segment lost 4 bases, leaving 16 bases of the junction unmatched. CDR3 residues: CASSVGGSGRYYEQYF. CDR3 DNA: TGCGCCAGCAGCGTCGGGGGGAGCGGGAGATACTATGAGCAGTACTTC.

This clonotype came up many times. The V and J genes are TRBV2 and TRBJ1-5; no clear D. Per the germline V gene, CDR1 is SNHLY and CDR2 is FYNNEI. CDR3 size: 13 residues. The V gene lost 4 bases and the J gene lost 4 bases, with 8 bases spanning the gap. CDR3 sequence (DNA): TGTGCCAGCAGTGTAGGTCAGAATCAGCCCCAGCATTTT. Translation gives CASSVGQNQPQHF.

The gene calls are TRBV25-1 and TRBJ2-5, with TRBD1 as a possible D gene (6 bases). This CDR3 contains 12 residues. The ends were cut back, 11 bases at V and 5 bases at J, with 15 bases in the middle. CDR1 MGHDK and CDR2 SYGVNS come from the germline V gene. The CDR3 spells CARTGFGETQYF. As DNA, the CDR3 is TGTGCCCGTACAGGGTTCGGGGAGACCCAGTACTTC. Combining the CDR3 with reference TRBV25-1 and TRBJ2-5 gives the whole variable domain EADIYQTPRYLVIGTGKKITLECSQTMGHDKMYWYQQDPGMELHLIHYSYGVNSTEKGDLSSESTVSRIRTEHFPLTLESARPSHTSQYLCARTGFGETQYFGPGTRLLVL.

This clonotype has a handful of counts. The chain recombines TRBV5-4 with TRBJ1-2; D unresolved. Germline loops: CDR1 SGHNT, CDR2 YYREEE (reference sequence). V was cut by 4 bases and J by 6 bases, with 10 bases left in between. The CDR3 length is 12 residues. CDR3 sequence: CASSHNGDGYTF. The CDR3 bases are TGTGCCAGCAGCCACAATGGGGATGGCTACACCTTC. Complete variable domain (other parts from reference TRBV5-4 and TRBJ1-2): ETGVTQSPTHLIKTRGQQVTLRCSSQSGHNTVSWYQQALGQGPQFIFQYYREEENGRGNFPPRFSGLQFPNYSSELNVNALELDDSALYLCASSHNGDGYTFGSGTRLTVV.

Only a few counts were recorded for this clonotype. The chain links TRBV4-1 to TRBJ1-6, with a tentative D call TRBD1 (6 bases). Germline CDR1 MGHRA, CDR2 YSYEKL. Trimming pared 0 bases from V and 4 bases from J, leaving 22 bases between. The CDR3 is 20 residues long. The CDR3 coding sequence is TGCGCCAGCAGCCAAGACGTCGGGGACACCGTAATGAGTTATAATTCACCCCTCCACTTT. Protein product: CASSQDVGDTVMSYNSPLHF.